This TCR beta chain was sequenced during a study of blood T cell repertoires in COVID-19. About the study: PBMCs, B-cell-depleted T cells, or T cells provided the cDNA or gDNA that made up the material.

V dropped 2 bases and J dropped 5 bases, with 12 bases sitting between them. Germline values: CDR1 MNHEY, CDR2 SMNVEV (reference sequence). The CDR3 totals 14 residues. TCRdb's table, derived via immunoSEQ multiplex PCR, lists solely in-frame clones and lacks some. The sample holds fewer than 600,000 clones, around 89% seen once. What was sequenced was PBMCs or T cells enriched from blood (not recorded which). This chain links TRBV27 with TRBJ2-5, with D maybe TRBD1 (6 bases). The source is a woman aged 35 to 49 who had recovered from COVID-19. This chain's CDR3 is CASSLKGGWETQYF. The CDR3 DNA sequence: TGTGCCAGCAGTTTAAAAGGGGGTTGGGAGACCCAGTACTTC.